The rows below give T cell receptor beta chains drawn from one sample of a study of T-cell memory formation after mild COVID-19. MiXCR was run by TCRdb on the 5' RACE reads, yielding one entry per CDR3 protein. The table lists some 100,000 distinct CDR3 sequences, 11% of them singletons. Sequencing was done on a sample of PBMCs or a T cell subset sorted from them (not recorded which). These TCRs come from a man between 18 and 29 years old who had mild COVID-19 (a few samples of this study predate the infection). Cell type and time point are not known. Each CDR3 is given with its conserved first and last residue. The D gene is left open where the match is weak. Clone size, where shown, is once, few, many, or a class for clones that have expanded.

v_call: TRBV30; j_call: TRBJ2-5; d_call: -; clone_size: -; cdr3_nt: TGTGCCTGGACTCCCCTGGGGACGGGAGAGACCCAGTACTTC; cdr3_aa: CAWTPLGTGETQYF
v_call: TRBV20-1; j_call: TRBJ2-3; d_call: -; clone_size: many; cdr3_nt: TGCAGTGCCAGACGACAGGACACAGATACGCAGTATTTT; cdr3_aa: CSARRQDTDTQYF
v_call: TRBV5-1; j_call: TRBJ2-7; d_call: TRBD2; clone_size: -; cdr3_nt: TGCGCCAGCAGCATAGGTAGCGGGTTCTCCTACGAGCAGTACTTC; cdr3_aa: CASSIGSGFSYEQYF
v_call: TRBV7-6; j_call: TRBJ2-5; d_call: TRBD1; clone_size: many; cdr3_nt: TGTGCCAGCAGCTCAGGGTTGACAGGGAGTAGGGAGACCCAGTACTTC; cdr3_aa: CASSSGLTGSRETQYF
v_call: TRBV4-3; j_call: TRBJ2-4; d_call: -; clone_size: -; cdr3_nt: TGCGCCAGCAGCCAAGATTTGGGTTCGCCTGCGCAAAACATTCAGTACTTC; cdr3_aa: CASSQDLGSPAQNIQYF
v_call: TRBV9; j_call: TRBJ2-2; d_call: TRBD2; clone_size: -; cdr3_nt: TGTGCCAGCAGCGTCAAAATCGGGGGGGACTGGCCCCCCGGGGAGCTGTTTTTT; cdr3_aa: CASSVKIGGDWPPGELFF
v_call: TRBV4-3; j_call: TRBJ2-5; d_call: TRBD1; clone_size: few; cdr3_nt: TGCGCCAGCAGCCAAGAGGGGGACAGGGAGTGGTCGGAGACCCAGTACTTC; cdr3_aa: CASSQEGDREWSETQYF
v_call: TRBV7-9; j_call: TRBJ2-1; d_call: TRBD2; clone_size: -; cdr3_nt: TGTGCCAGCAGCTCCGGGGGGTGGGATGAGCAGTTCTTC; cdr3_aa: CASSSGGWDEQFF
v_call: TRBV6-1; j_call: TRBJ2-3; d_call: TRBD2; clone_size: -; cdr3_nt: TGTGCCAGCAGTGAATTCGCCGGCGGGGGGGGCACAGATACGCAGTATTTT; cdr3_aa: CASSEFAGGGGTDTQYF
v_call: TRBV4-2; j_call: TRBJ2-7; d_call: -; clone_size: -; cdr3_nt: TGTGCCAGCAGCCAAGCCGAGACCGAGTCCTACGAGCAGTACTTC; cdr3_aa: CASSQAETESYEQYF
v_call: TRBV19; j_call: TRBJ2-1; d_call: TRBD2; clone_size: -; cdr3_nt: TGTGCCAGTAGTATAGCAGCGGGGGACTACAATGAGCAGTTCTTC; cdr3_aa: CASSIAAGDYNEQFF
v_call: TRBV6-1; j_call: TRBJ1-4; d_call: -; clone_size: -; cdr3_nt: TGTGCCAGCAGCCTCGAGGACAGCGCAACTAATGAAAAACTGTTTTTT; cdr3_aa: CASSLEDSATNEKLFF
v_call: TRBV7-6; j_call: TRBJ2-7; d_call: -; clone_size: -; cdr3_nt: TGTGCCAGCAGCCTAGGGGCCGGACCGGGGTACGAGCAGTACTTC; cdr3_aa: CASSLGAGPGYEQYF
v_call: TRBV18; j_call: TRBJ2-1; d_call: -; clone_size: few; cdr3_nt: TGTGCCAGCTCACCACCGCCGACAGGTAACAATGAGCAGTTCTTC; cdr3_aa: CASSPPPTGNNEQFF
v_call: TRBV7-6; j_call: TRBJ2-3; d_call: TRBD2; clone_size: -; cdr3_nt: TGTGCCAGCAGCAAGACTAGCGGGGGGGTCACATATACGCAGTATTTT; cdr3_aa: CASSKTSGGVTYTQYF
v_call: TRBV10-3; j_call: TRBJ1-4; d_call: -; clone_size: few; cdr3_nt: TGTGCCATCAGTGAGTCGATGTCGTCCCCCCCGGGACCGGGTGAAAAACTGTTTTTT; cdr3_aa: CAISESMSSPPGPGEKLFF
v_call: TRBV7-3; j_call: TRBJ2-1; d_call: TRBD1; clone_size: many; cdr3_nt: TGTGCCAGCAGCTTTTCGCCCCGGGACAGGGCCTACAATGAGCAGTTCTTC; cdr3_aa: CASSFSPRDRAYNEQFF
v_call: TRBV7-9; j_call: TRBJ1-2; d_call: -; clone_size: few; cdr3_nt: TGTGCCAGCAGCTCTTATGGCTCGGGCTACACCTTC; cdr3_aa: CASSSYGSGYTF